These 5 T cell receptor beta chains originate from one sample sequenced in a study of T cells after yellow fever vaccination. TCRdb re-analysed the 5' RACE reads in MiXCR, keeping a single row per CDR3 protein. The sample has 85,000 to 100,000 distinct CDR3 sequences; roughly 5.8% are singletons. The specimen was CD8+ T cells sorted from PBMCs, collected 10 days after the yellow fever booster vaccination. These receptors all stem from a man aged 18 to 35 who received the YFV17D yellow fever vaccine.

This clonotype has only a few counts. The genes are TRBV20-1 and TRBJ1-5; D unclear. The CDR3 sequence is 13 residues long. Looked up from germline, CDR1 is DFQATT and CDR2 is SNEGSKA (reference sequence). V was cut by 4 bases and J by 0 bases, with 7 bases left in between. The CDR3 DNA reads TGCAGTGCTACAGCGTATAGCAATCAGCCCCAGCATTTT. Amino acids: CSATAYSNQPQHF.

The CDR3, as DNA: TGTGCCAGCAGCCAAGAGAACCCCGCGGGCACTGAAGCTTTCTTT. Its protein is CASSQENPAGTEAFF. The V gene is TRBV4-2, the J gene TRBJ1-1, with D unresolved. This CDR3 spans 15 amino acids. Trimming took 0 bases from V and 4 from J, leaving 12 bases between them. Germline V CDR1 and CDR2: LGHNA, YNFKEQ.

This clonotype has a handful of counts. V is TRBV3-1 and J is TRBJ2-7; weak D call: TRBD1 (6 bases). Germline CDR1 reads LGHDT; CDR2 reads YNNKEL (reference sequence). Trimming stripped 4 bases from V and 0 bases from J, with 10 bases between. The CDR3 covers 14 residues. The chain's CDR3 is CASSLGQHSYEQYF. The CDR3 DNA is TGTGCCAGCAGCCTTGGACAGCACTCCTACGAGCAGTACTTC.

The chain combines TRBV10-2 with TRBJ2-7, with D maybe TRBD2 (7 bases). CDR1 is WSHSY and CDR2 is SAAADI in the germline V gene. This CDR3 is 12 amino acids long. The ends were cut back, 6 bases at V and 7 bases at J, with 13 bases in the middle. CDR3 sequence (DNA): TGCGCCAGCAGGGGGGGGGCGGAGGAGCAGTACTTC. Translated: CASRGGAEEQYF.

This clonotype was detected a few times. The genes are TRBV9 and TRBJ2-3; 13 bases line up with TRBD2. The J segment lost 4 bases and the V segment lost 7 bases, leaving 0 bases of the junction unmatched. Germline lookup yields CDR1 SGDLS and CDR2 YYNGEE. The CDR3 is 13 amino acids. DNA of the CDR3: TGTGCCAGCGGGACTAGCGGGGCAGATACGCAGTATTTT. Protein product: CASGTSGADTQYF.